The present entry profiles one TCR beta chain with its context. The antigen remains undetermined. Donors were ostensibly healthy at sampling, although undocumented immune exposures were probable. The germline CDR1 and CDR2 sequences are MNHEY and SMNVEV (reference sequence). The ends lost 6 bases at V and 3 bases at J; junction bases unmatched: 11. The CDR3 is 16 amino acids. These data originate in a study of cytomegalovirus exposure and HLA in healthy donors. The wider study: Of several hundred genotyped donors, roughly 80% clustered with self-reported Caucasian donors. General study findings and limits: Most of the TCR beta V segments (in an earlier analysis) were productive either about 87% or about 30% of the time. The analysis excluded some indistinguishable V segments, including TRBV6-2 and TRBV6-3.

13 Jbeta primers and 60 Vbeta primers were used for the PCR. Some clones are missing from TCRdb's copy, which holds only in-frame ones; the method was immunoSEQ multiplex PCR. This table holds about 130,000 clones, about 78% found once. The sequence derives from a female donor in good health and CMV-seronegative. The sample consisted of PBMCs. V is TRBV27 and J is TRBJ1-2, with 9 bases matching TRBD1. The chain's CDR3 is CASRDSGQGTYYGYTF. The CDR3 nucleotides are TGTGCCAGCAGAGACAGTGGACAGGGGACTTACTATGGCTACACCTTC.